Each of the 29 T cell receptor beta chains below was sequenced from the same sample in a study of T cells in Graves' hyperthyroidism and ophthalmopathy (dated by TCRdb to between 2018 and 2021). Library construction relied on multiplex PCR. Sequencing was performed on an Illumina HiSeq 2000. TCR beta CDR3 regions were amplified from RNA transcripts. A first-round RT-PCR of the TCR CDR3 used the HTBI primer set with the Qiagen OneStep RT-PCR kit. TCRdb passed the public sequencing reads through fastp at Q25 and MiXCR, retaining productive beta sequences. Each record represents a unique CDR3 protein, reported with the most common genes and DNA among its rows. The sample profile shows some 600,000 distinct CDR3 sequences; around 13% of them were found once. The ten largest clonotypes hold 5.8% of the sample. What was sequenced was blood. The receptors derive from a woman under 40 with Graves' hyperthyroidism that later progressed to Graves' ophthalmopathy.

This clonotype was counted ten times or more. The chain joins TRBV12-3 or TRBV12-4 to TRBJ1-5; D unclear. V was pared by 5 bases and J by 7 bases, with 12 bases between. This CDR3 has 13 amino acids. DNA for the CDR3: TGTGCCAGCAGTGTGGGCCGCTGGCAGCCCCAGCATTTT. It codes for CASSVGRWQPQHF.

This clonotype was seen at least ten times. The chain links TRBV12-3 or TRBV12-4 to TRBJ2-1; 10 bases agree with TRBD2. CDR3 length equals 15 residues. V was pared by 5 bases and J by 15 bases, with 16 bases of the junction left unmatched. The CDR3 is CASSPRGSGRDNLFF. The CDR3 DNA reads TGTGCCAGCAGTCCGAGGGGGAGCGGGAGGGATAATCTGTTCTTC.

In this sample, this clonotype turned up many times. V is TRBV30 and J is TRBJ2-5; possibly TRBD1 or TRBD2 for D (6 bases each). Trimming stripped 2 bases from V and 2 bases from J, with 18 bases between. CDR1 and CDR2 (germline): GTSNPN, SVGIG (reference sequence). This CDR3 spans 16 amino acids. Written as DNA, the CDR3 is TGTGCCTGGAGTCCGTATATCGGGGGCCTACAAGAGACCCAGTACTTC. Protein sequence: CAWSPYIGGLQETQYF.

This clonotype was seen ten or more times. The chain combines TRBV3-1 with TRBJ2-3; 12 bases line up with TRBD2. In germline, CDR1 is LGHDT, CDR2 YNNKEL (reference sequence). The V segment lost 0 bases and the J segment 4 bases; nucleotides outside the gene matches: 11. The CDR3 covers 19 residues. CDR3 sequence: CASSQDLARASGRADTQYF. The CDR3 DNA reads TGTGCCAGCAGCCAAGATTTAGCCCGAGCTAGCGGGAGGGCAGATACGCAGTATTTT.

The chain employs TRBV4-2 and TRBJ1-2; D gene uncertain. This CDR3 is built from 15 residues. Germline CDR1 reads LGHNA; CDR2 reads YNFKEQ. Deletions cut 0 bases from V and 2 bases from J, with 10 bases between. For the CDR3, the DNA is TGTGCCAGCAGCCAAGATATCCGGGGAAACTATGGCTACACCTTC. Translating gives CASSQDIRGNYGYTF.

This clonotype was counted many times. Germline and junction disagree at one end, which may indicate a read error. J is TRBJ2-6 and V is TRBV15; D gene ambiguous. CDR1 and CDR2 (germline): LNHNV, YYDKDF (reference sequence). The CDR3 is 18 amino acids. The DNA of the CDR3 is TGTGCCACCAGCGGAGACCGGGCAAACCCATCTGGGGCCAACGTCCTGACTTTC. It yields the protein CATSGDRANPSGANVLTF.

This clonotype was recorded at least ten times. V usage is TRBV6-1 and J usage is TRBJ2-7; D may be TRBD2 (6 bases). Germline CDR1 and CDR2: MNHNS and SASEGT. The V end was cut by 7 bases, the J end by 0 bases, with 13 bases between. CDR3 length equals 14 residues. For the CDR3, the DNA is TGTGCCAGCAAAACGACTAGTGGCTCCTACGAGCAGTACTTC. This codes for CASKTTSGSYEQYF.

A note on this clonotype: Being one base from a much bigger clone, this may be a read error. The chain links TRBV12-5 to TRBJ1-1; D is unresolved. The germline gives CDR1 LGHNT, CDR2 FRNRAP. The CDR3 runs to 12 residues. Trimming removed 1 base from V and 1 base from J, with 1 base in between. The CDR3 spells CASGLENTEAFF. CDR3 sequence (DNA): TGTGCTAGTGGTTTGGAGAACACTGAAGCTTTCTTT.

About this clonotype: This sequence may be a read error, since a much larger clone differs from it by one base. The CDR3 end shows no conserved phenylalanine or tryptophan, and so a read error is likely. This sequence joins TRBV7-9 and TRBJ2-3; 8 nucleotides match TRBD2. This CDR3 is built from 14 residues. The V and J ends lost 10 bases and 0 bases, in that order; junction bases with no gene match: 6. The germline CDR1 and CDR2 sequences are SEHNR and FQNEAQ (reference sequence). CDR3 residues: CATSAGVSTDTQYC. CDR3 nucleotide sequence: TGTGCCACTTCAGCGGGAGTGAGCACAGATACGCAGTATTGT.

The chain employs TRBV27 and TRBJ2-7, with 12 nucleotides matching TRBD2. CDR1 and CDR2 (germline): MNHEY, SMNVEV (reference sequence). This CDR3 comprises 16 residues. Trimming removed 4 bases from V and 5 bases from J; junction bases left unmatched: 9. CDR3 DNA sequence: TGTGCCAGCAGTTCGTCGACTAGCGGGAGCCCCCACGAGCAGTACTTC. Translation gives CASSSSTSGSPHEQYF.

This clonotype was picked up many times. The chain joins TRBV11-2 to TRBJ2-1; 10 bases align to TRBD2. Germline V gene sequence: CDR1 SGHAT, CDR2 FQNNGV. The V gene end was trimmed by 2 bases and the J gene end by 1 base; junction bases not matched to a gene: 11. The CDR3 has 19 residues. DNA of the CDR3: TGTGCCAGCAGCTTAATGTGGGCTAGCGGGAGTGGGTCCTACAATGAGCAGTTCTTC. As protein: CASSLMWASGSGSYNEQFF.

As concerns this clonotype: A much more abundant neighbour one base away suggests this may be a read error. The chain joins TRBV10-3 to TRBJ2-1; 14 positions agree with TRBD2. The J call is doubtful: the DNA matches TRBJ2-7 better. Germline CDR1 reads ENHRY; CDR2 reads SYGVKD. CDR3 length equals 15 residues. CDR3 DNA: TGTGCCATCCGGACTAGCGGGAGGTCCTACAATGAGCAGTACTTC. Translated: CAIRTSGRSYNEQYF.

This clonotype was counted ten times or more. J is TRBJ2-2 and V is TRBV12-3 or TRBV12-4; D may be TRBD1 (5 bases). Trimming pared 6 bases from V and 1 base from J, leaving 12 bases between. The CDR3 sequence is 15 residues long. In DNA form, the CDR3 reads TGTGCCAGCAGAAATCCAACAGGGAACACCGGGGAGCTGTTTTTT. Translation gives CASRNPTGNTGELFF.

This clonotype was recorded many times. The V gene is TRBV3-1, the J gene TRBJ2-1, with D perhaps matching TRBD2 (5 bases). Trimming removed 0 bases at V and 6 bases at J, with 12 bases between. The CDR3 has 15 amino acids. Germline V gene lookup returns CDR1 LGHDT and CDR2 YNNKEL (reference sequence). The CDR3 nucleotides read TGTGCCAGCAGCCAAGATCCGGGGAACGGCAATGAGCAGTTCTTC. This gives the protein CASSQDPGNGNEQFF.

A word on this clonotype: This CDR3 fails to terminate in the conserved phenylalanine or tryptophan, so it likely reflects a read error. The chain recombines TRBV6-2 or TRBV6-3 with TRBJ2-3, with 7 bases fitting TRBD2. This CDR3 spans 15 amino acids. Germline V gene sequence: CDR1 MNHEY, CDR2 SVGEGT. V dropped 6 bases and J dropped 0; count of bases not matched to a gene: 6. The CDR3 nucleotides are TGTGCCAGCAGCCGACTAGCCGCAAGCACAGATACGCAGTATTCT. Its protein is CASSRLAASTDTQYS.

The chain is built from TRBV19 and TRBJ2-5; tentatively, D is TRBD1 or TRBD2 (5 bases each). The V gene lost 6 bases and the J gene lost 2 bases, with 22 bases spanning the gap. The germline gives CDR1 LNHDA, CDR2 SQIVND (reference sequence). The CDR3 is 17 residues long. The CDR3 nucleotides read TGTGCCAGTAGCCTCGGGGCTAGAGGAGTGGTTCAAGAGACCCAGTACTTC. This translates into CASSLGARGVVQETQYF.

This chain links TRBV12-3 or TRBV12-4 with TRBJ2-3, with TRBD2 as a possible D gene (6 bases). Trimming stripped 7 bases from V and 0 bases from J, with 26 bases between. This CDR3 has 19 residues. In DNA, the CDR3 is TGTGCCAGCAACCAAGATGGCGAAGATAGCGGAGCTAGCACAGATACGCAGTATTTT. Translation: CASNQDGEDSGASTDTQYF.

The chain uses TRBV28 and TRBJ1-5, with a tentative D call TRBD1 (6 bases). This CDR3 comprises 15 residues. The germline CDR1 and CDR2 sequences are MDHEN and SYDVKM. Trimming removed 2 bases from V and 5 bases from J, with 13 bases in between. Written as DNA, the CDR3 is TGTGCCAGCAGTTTACAGGCAGGGGCCGATCAGCCCCAGCATTTT. This encodes CASSLQAGADQPQHF.

The chain has TRBV28 and TRBJ2-7, with a tentative D call TRBD2 (5 bases). This CDR3 comprises 14 residues. Per germline, CDR1 MDHEN and CDR2 SYDVKM. V lost 2 bases and J lost 3, with 11 bases in between. The CDR3, as DNA: TGTGCCAGCAGTTTACCCAGCGGTCTCTACGAGCAGTACTTC. This encodes CASSLPSGLYEQYF.

In its sample, this clonotype was seen many times. The V call is TRBV20-1, the J call TRBJ2-1; 12 nucleotides match TRBD2. Trimming at V came to 3 bases and at J to 9 bases, leaving 15 bases not matched to a gene. The CDR3 has 17 amino acids. Germline CDR1 is DFQATT and CDR2 is SNEGSKA (reference sequence). CDR3 protein: CSARPTLAGGPRGEQFF. CDR3 coding DNA: TGCAGTGCTAGGCCAACACTAGCGGGAGGCCCTCGTGGTGAGCAGTTCTTC.

As regards this clonotype: A much larger clone lies a single base off, so this may be a read error. The chain is built from TRBV6-5 and TRBJ2-1; 9 bases are a match to TRBD2. The CDR3 is made up of 15 amino acids. Germline CDR1 and CDR2: MNHEY and SVGAGI. The CDR3 region is CASNYSELAGNEQFF. CDR3 DNA: TGTGCCAGCAATTACTCGGAGCTAGCGGGGAATGAGCAGTTCTTC.

The table lists this clonotype with a few counts. The chain employs TRBV19 and TRBJ2-1, with 12 bases aligning to TRBD2. In germline, CDR1 is LNHDA, CDR2 SQIVND (reference sequence). V was clipped by 9 bases and J by 5 bases; unmatched bases: 5. The CDR3 spans 14 residues. The CDR3 nucleotides are TGTGCCAGCTTGGGACTAGCGGGTAACAATGAGCAGTTCTTC. Residues: CASLGLAGNNEQFF.

In this sample, this clonotype turned up many times. The CDR3 here is CATSRDADSGYGYTF. CDR3 bases: TGTGCCACCAGCAGAGATGCCGACAGCGGCTATGGCTACACCTTC. The chain has TRBV15 and TRBJ1-2, with a weak D call TRBD1 (5 bases). Trimming shortened V by 0 bases and J by 4 bases, and 12 bases separated the two germline ends. Germline lookup yields CDR1 LNHNV and CDR2 YYDKDF (reference sequence). CDR3 length equals 15 residues.

The chain links TRBV11-3 to TRBJ1-1; D possibly corresponds to TRBD1 (5 bases). Looked up from germline, CDR1 is SGHNT and CDR2 is YENEEA. V was pared by 2 bases and J by 0 bases, with 10 bases between. The CDR3 has 15 residues. The CDR3 region is CASSLMGGVNTEAFF. The CDR3 DNA reads as TGTGCCAGCAGCTTAATGGGGGGGGTGAACACTGAAGCTTTCTTT.

The rearrangement links TRBV20-1 to TRBJ1-4; D is perhaps TRBD1 (5 bases). There are 15 residues in the CDR3. V lost 3 bases, J lost 7 bases, and 18 bases lay in between. Germline loops: CDR1 DFQATT, CDR2 SNEGSKA (reference sequence). The DNA for the CDR3 is TGCAGTGCTAGCGACCAGGGAGGGTTTACTGAAAAACTGTTTTTT. Residues: CSASDQGGFTEKLFF.

In this sample, this clonotype turned up many times. V and J are TRBV28 and TRBJ1-5; D is uncertain. Germline lookup yields CDR1 MDHEN and CDR2 SYDVKM. V was cut by 9 bases and J by 1 base, with 13 bases left in between. This CDR3 comprises 14 residues. The CDR3 protein is CASSWVRSNQPQHF. CDR3 DNA: TGTGCCAGTTCGTGGGTTAGGAGCAATCAGCCCCAGCATTTT.

Note on this clonotype: It may be a read error: a sequence one base away is much more abundant. The J gene is TRBJ2-1, the V gene TRBV27; 8 bases are a match to TRBD2. This CDR3 spans 19 amino acids. CDR1 is MNHEY and CDR2 is SMNVEV in the germline V gene (reference sequence). The V segment lost 3 bases and the J segment 5 bases; nucleotides outside the gene matches: 18. The CDR3 loop is CASSFQTRPAGERNNEQFF. In DNA form, the CDR3 reads TGTGCCAGCAGTTTCCAGACTCGCCCAGCGGGAGAGCGGAACAATGAGCAGTTCTTC.

This clonotype has ten or more counts. The V gene is TRBV20-1, the J gene TRBJ1-4; perhaps TRBD1 as D (5 bases). V lost 1 base and J 0 bases, leaving 12 bases between the germline ends. The CDR3 totals 16 residues. The germline V gene encodes CDR1 DFQATT and CDR2 SNEGSKA (reference sequence). CDR3 region: CSARAPRVATNEKLFF. The DNA for the CDR3 is TGCAGTGCTAGAGCCCCCAGGGTCGCAACTAATGAAAAACTGTTTTTT.

This chain links TRBV5-1 with TRBJ2-5; D is unclear. The CDR3 is made up of 14 amino acids. Trimming removed 4 bases from V and 2 bases from J, with 12 bases in between. Germline V gene lookup returns CDR1 SGHRS and CDR2 YFSETQ. The CDR3 is CASSPQGFQETQYF. The CDR3 DNA reads TGCGCCAGCAGCCCGCAAGGGTTTCAAGAGACCCAGTACTTC.